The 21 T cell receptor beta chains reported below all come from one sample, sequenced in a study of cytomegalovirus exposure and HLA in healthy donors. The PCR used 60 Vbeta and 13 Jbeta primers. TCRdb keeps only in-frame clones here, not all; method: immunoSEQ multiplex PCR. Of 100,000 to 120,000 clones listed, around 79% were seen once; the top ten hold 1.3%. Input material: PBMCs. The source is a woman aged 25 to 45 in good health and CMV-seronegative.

Written as DNA, the CDR3 is TGTGCCAGCAGCTACAGCGGTGGCTACACCTTC. Its protein is CASSYSGGYTF. V usage is TRBV5-6 and J usage is TRBJ1-2; D ambiguous. Per germline, CDR1 SGHDT and CDR2 YYEEEE. CDR3 length equals 11 residues. The V end lost 3 bases, the J end lost 7 bases, and 7 bases lay between the germline ends.

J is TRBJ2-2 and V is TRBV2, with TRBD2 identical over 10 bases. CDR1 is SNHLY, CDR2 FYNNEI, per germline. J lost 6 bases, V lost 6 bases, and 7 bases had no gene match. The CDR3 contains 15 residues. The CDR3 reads CASRKAGGPPGELFF. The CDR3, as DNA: TGTGCCAGCAGAAAAGCGGGAGGGCCGCCCGGGGAGCTGTTTTTT.

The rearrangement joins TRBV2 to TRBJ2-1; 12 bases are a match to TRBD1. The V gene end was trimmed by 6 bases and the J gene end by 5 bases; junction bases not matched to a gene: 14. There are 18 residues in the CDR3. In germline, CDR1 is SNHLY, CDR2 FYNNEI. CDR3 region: CASRPIAGTGGGHNEQFF. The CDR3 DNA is TGTGCCAGCAGACCCATTGCCGGGACAGGGGGCGGCCACAATGAGCAGTTCTTC.

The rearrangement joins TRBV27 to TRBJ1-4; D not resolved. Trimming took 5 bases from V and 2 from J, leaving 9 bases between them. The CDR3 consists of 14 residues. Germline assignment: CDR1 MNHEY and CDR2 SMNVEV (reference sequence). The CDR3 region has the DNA TGTGCCAGCAGTCCCATGGCCACTAATGAAAAACTGTTTTTT. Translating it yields CASSPMATNEKLFF.

Here the CDR3 reads CASSPDRGLSNEQYF. The CDR3 coding sequence is TGTGCCAGCTCACCCGACAGGGGGCTGAGCAACGAGCAGTACTTC. This chain links TRBV18 with TRBJ2-7; 10 bases align to TRBD1. This CDR3 contains 15 residues. CDR1 KGHSH and CDR2 LQKENI come from the germline V gene. V was pared by 3 bases and J by 5 bases, with 7 bases of the junction left unmatched.

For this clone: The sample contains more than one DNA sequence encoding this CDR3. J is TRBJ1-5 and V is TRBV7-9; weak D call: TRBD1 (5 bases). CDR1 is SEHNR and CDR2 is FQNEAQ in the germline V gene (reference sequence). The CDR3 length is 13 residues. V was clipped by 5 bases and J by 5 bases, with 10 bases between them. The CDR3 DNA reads TGTGCCAGCAGCCAAGGAGGGGATCAGCCCCAGCATTTT. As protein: CASSQGGDQPQHF.

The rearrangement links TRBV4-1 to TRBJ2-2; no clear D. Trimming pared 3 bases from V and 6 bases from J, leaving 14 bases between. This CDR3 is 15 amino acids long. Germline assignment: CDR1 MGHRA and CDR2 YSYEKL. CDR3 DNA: TGCGCCAGCAGCCAGACTTGGAACTCGGCCGGGGAGCTGTTTTTT. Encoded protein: CASSQTWNSAGELFF.

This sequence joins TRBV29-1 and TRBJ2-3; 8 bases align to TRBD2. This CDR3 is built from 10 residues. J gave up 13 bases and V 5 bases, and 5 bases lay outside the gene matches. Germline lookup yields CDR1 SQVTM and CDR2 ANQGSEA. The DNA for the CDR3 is TGCAGCGTTCGAGCGGGAGCGGAGTATTTT. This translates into CSVRAGAEYF.

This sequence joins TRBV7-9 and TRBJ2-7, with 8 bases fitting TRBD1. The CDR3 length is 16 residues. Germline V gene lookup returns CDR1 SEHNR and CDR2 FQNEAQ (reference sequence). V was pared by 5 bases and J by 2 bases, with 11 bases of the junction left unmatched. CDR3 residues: CASSPPRGQGTYEQYF. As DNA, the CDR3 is TGTGCCAGCAGCCCCCCCCGCGGACAGGGAACCTACGAGCAGTACTTC.

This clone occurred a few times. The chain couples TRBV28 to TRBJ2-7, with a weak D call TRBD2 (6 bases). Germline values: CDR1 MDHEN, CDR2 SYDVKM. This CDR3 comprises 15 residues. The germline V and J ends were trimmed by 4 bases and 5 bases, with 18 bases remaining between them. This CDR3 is CASSSGGVTGNEQYF. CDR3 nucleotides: TGTGCCAGCAGTTCCGGAGGGGTTACTGGGAACGAGCAGTACTTC.

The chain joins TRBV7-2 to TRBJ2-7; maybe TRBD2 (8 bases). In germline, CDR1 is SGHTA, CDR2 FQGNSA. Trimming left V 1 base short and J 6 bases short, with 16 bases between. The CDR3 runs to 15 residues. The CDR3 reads CASSLGGQLAGEQYF. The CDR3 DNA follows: TGTGCCAGCAGCTTAGGGGGACAGCTAGCGGGCGAGCAGTACTTC.

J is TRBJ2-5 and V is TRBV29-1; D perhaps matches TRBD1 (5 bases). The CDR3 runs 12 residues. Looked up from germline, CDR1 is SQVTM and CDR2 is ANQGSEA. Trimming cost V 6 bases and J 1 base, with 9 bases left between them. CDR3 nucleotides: TGCAGCGTCCCTCAGGGCCAAGAGACCCAGTACTTC. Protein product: CSVPQGQETQYF.

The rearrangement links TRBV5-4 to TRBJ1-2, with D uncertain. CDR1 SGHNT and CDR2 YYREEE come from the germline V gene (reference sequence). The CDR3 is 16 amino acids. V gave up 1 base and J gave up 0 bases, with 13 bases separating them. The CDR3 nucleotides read TGTGCCAGCAGCTTGAGGGAGGGTCCAGCTAACTATGGCTACACCTTC. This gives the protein CASSLREGPANYGYTF.

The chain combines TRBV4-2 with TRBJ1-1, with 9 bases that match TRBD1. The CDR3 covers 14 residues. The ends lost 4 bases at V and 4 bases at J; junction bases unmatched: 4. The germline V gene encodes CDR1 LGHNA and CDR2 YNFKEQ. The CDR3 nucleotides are TGTGCCAGCAGCCCGGACAGGGGCCGCACTGAAGCTTTCTTT. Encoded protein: CASSPDRGRTEAFF.

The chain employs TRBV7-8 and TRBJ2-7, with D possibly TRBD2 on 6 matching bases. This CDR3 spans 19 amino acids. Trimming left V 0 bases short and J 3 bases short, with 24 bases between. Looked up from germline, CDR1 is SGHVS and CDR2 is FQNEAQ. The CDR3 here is CASSLARTYWGDQIYEQYF. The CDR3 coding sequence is TGTGCCAGCAGCTTAGCCAGAACCTATTGGGGGGATCAAATCTACGAGCAGTACTTC.

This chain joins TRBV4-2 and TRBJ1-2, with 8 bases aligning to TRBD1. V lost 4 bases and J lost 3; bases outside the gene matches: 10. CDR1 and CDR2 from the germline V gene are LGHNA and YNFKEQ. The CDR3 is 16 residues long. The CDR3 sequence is CASSPLYSQGDYGYTF. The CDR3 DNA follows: TGTGCCAGCAGCCCCCTTTACTCACAGGGGGACTATGGCTACACCTTC.

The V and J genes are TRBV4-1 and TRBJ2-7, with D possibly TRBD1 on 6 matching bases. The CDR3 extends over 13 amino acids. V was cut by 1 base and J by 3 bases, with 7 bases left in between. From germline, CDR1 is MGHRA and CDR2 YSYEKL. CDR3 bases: TGCGCCAGCAGCCAAGTCAGGGGCTACGAGCAGTACTTC. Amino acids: CASSQVRGYEQYF.

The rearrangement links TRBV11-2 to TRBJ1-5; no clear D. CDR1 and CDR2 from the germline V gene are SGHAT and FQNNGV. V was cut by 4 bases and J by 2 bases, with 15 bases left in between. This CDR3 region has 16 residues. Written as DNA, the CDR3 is TGTGCCAGCAGCTCATCCCCTGGCCTGGGCAATCAGCCCCAGCATTTT. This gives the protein CASSSSPGLGNQPQHF.

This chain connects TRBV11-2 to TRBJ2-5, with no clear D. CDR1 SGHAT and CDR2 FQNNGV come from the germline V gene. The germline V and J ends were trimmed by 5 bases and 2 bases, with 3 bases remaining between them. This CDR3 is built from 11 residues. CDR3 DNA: TGTGCCAGCAGCCTACAAGAGACCCAGTACTTC. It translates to CASSLQETQYF. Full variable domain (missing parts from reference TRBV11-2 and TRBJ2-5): EAGVAQSPRYKIIEKRQSVAFWCNPISGHATLYWYQQILGQGPKLLIQFQNNGVVDDSQLPKDRFSAERLKGVDSTLKIQPAKLEDSAVYLCASSLQETQYFGPGTRLLVL.

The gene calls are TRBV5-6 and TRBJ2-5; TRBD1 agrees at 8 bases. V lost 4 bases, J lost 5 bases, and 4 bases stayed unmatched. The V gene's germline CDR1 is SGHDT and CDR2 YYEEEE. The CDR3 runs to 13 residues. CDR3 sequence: CASSLQGGETQYF. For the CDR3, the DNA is TGTGCCAGCAGCCTACAGGGGGGCGAGACCCAGTACTTC.

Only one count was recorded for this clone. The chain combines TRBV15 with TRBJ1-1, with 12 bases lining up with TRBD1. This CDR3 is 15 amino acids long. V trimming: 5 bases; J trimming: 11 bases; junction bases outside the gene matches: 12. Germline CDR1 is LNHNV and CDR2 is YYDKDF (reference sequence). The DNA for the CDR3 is TGTGCCACCAGCCCGCCCGGGACAGGGGGCCGTTGGGCTTTCTTT. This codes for CATSPPGTGGRWAFF.